This T cell receptor (beta chain) was identified during a study of shared clonotypes between healthy human individuals. Study-wide background: Researchers drew samples from a couple of women and a few men aged 18 to 49.

Assay runs were performed at deep level. Libraries were prepared by immunoSEQ multiplex PCR; TCRdb keeps only in-frame clonotypes and omits some of them. The sample consists of millions of clones, approximately 94% of them appearing once. As regards this clone: Its antigen is undetermined.

The CDR3 sequence is 16 residues long. Germline V gene data show CDR1 as SQVTM and CDR2 as ANQGSEA. With V trimmed by 5 bases and J by 5 bases, 12 bases remained unmatched. The naive CD8 fraction comprised CD45RO-negative cells positively selected for CCR7 and excluded terminally differentiated effector memory CD45RA+ cells. Donors comprised only Caucasian adults living in Nashville, Tennessee. Overall study results and limits: Generation probability values for non-shared clonotypes were lower than those for clonotypes shared by all four donors.

V gene TRBV29-1 combines with J gene TRBJ1-5; 10 nucleotides agree with TRBD1. The sample taken for sequencing was naive CD8+ T cells sorted from blood. The origin of this receptor is a man aged 18 to 30 in good health. CDR3 sequence: CSVLTRQGAGDQPQHF. CDR3 coding DNA: TGCAGCGTTCTGACGCGACAGGGGGCTGGAGATCAGCCCCAGCATTTT.